This TCR beta chain was recorded in a study of shared clonotypes between healthy human individuals. Naivety among CD8 cells was defined by CD45RO negativity and positive CCR7 selection, thereby excluding terminally differentiated effector memory CD45RA+ cells. This clone appeared a single time. Over several immunoSEQ plates, each subset's genomic DNA was distributed in even portions. Sequenced by immunoSEQ multiplex PCR; TCRdb stores in-frame clones only, minus some. The sample has about 2 million clones, less than 95% seen once; the top ten hold more than 0.95%. With 5 bases removed from V and 4 bases from J, the gap between germline ends came to 17 bases. Germline V CDR1 and CDR2: SGHTA, FQGNSA. The CDR3 runs 15 residues.

Sequenced input: naive CD8+ T cells sorted from blood. The TCR originated in a man between 18 and 35 years old in good health. The rearrangement links TRBV7-2 to TRBJ1-1; no clear D gene. CDR3: CASSRSLSSSTEAFF. The CDR3 nucleotides are TGTGCCAGCAGCCGATCGTTGAGCTCTTCCACTGAAGCTTTCTTT. Based on the CDR3 plus reference TRBV7-2 and TRBJ1-1, the full variable domain is GAGVSQSPSNKVTEKGKDVELRCDPISGHTALYWYRQSLGQGLEFLIYFQGNSAPDKSGLPSDRFSAERTGGSVSTLTIQRTQQEDSAVYLCASSRSLSSSTEAFFGQGTRLTVV.